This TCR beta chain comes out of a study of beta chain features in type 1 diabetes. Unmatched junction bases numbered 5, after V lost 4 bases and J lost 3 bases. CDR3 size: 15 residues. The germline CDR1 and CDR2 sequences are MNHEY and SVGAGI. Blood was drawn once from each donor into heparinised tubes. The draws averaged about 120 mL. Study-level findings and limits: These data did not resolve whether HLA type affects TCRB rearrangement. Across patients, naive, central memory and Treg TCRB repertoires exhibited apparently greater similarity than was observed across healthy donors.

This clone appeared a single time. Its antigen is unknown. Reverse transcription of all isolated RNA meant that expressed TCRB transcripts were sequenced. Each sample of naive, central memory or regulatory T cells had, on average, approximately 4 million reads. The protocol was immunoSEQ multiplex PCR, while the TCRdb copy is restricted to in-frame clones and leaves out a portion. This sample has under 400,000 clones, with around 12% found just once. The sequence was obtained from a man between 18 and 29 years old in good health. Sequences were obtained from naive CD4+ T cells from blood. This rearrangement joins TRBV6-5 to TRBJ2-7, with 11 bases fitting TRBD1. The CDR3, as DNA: TGTGCCAGCAGTTCTCCCGGGACAGGGGGCTACGAGCAGTACTTC. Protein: CASSSPGTGGYEQYF.